The sample holds a few counts of the clone carrying this T cell receptor (beta chain). The antigen is undetermined. The sample is drawn from a study of CD8+ T cells in alopecia areata. Study-level results: Relative to normal scalp, lesional scalp, especially alopecia totalis/universalis, showed higher clonality.

The germline V gene encodes CDR1 MDHEN and CDR2 SYDVKM. V lost 2 bases and J lost 2; bases outside the gene matches: 2. CDR3 length equals 14 residues. Reverse transcribed after extraction, RNA yielded cDNA as the sequencing template. This table comes from immunoSEQ multiplex PCR, and its TCRdb copy is limited to in-frame clones, with some not included. The sample contains tens of thousands of clones, roughly 50% of which appear only once. This chain connects TRBV28 to TRBJ2-7; TRBD1 matches 8 bases. The clonotype was recovered from a human donor with alopecia areata. The specimen sequenced was NKG2D-high CD8+ T cells sorted from blood. Here the CDR3 reads CASSLRGQAYEQYF. As DNA, the CDR3 is TGTGCCAGCAGTTTACGGGGACAGGCCTACGAGCAGTACTTC.